This T cell receptor (beta chain) was sequenced during a study of CD8 T cells in Susac syndrome. Random hexamers were used to reverse transcribe the RNA input (about 0.45 to 1 ug). An immunoSEQ multiplex PCR generated amplified TCR beta CDR3 products spanning 54 Vbeta and 13 Jbeta. TCRdb processed the immunoSEQ multiplex PCR reads anew with MiXCR; each CDR3 protein has one entry. The sample holds approximately 53,000 distinct CDR3 sequences, 93% seen once. The CDR3 spans 13 residues. Deletions cut 0 bases from V and 9 bases from J, with 12 bases between. Germline lookup yields CDR1 SGHDT and CDR2 YYEEEE.

V usage is TRBV5-6 and J usage is TRBJ1-1, with D perhaps TRBD1 (5 bases). The sequence came from a human donor with multiple sclerosis. The sample was CD8+ T cells from PBMCs. The chain's CDR3 is CASSLVQGSQAFF. The CDR3 bases are TGTGCCAGCAGCTTGGTTCAGGGAAGTCAAGCTTTCTTT.